Shown below are 28 T cell receptor beta chains from a single sample sequenced in a study of OX40 agonist ivuxolimab in advanced cancers. Measured with immunoSEQ multiplex PCR; TCRdb has only the in-frame clones, and not every one. The sample lists over 50,000 clones; 83% were seen once. Here the sequenced sample was CD4+ or CD8+ T cells sorted from blood, taken in a trial of the OX40 agonist ivuxolimab. The receptor source for this set is an adult with an advanced solid tumor such as melanoma, head and neck, liver or kidney cancer.

The genes are TRBV28 and TRBJ2-3; TRBD1 aligns across 7 bases. With V trimmed by 6 bases and J by 3 bases, 6 bases remained unmatched. The CDR3 is made up of 14 amino acids. Germline V CDR1 and CDR2: MDHEN, SYDVKM. As DNA, the CDR3 is TGTGCCAGCAGCTACAGACAGGGTACAGATACGCAGTATTTT. Translation gives CASSYRQGTDTQYF.

V usage is TRBV19 and J usage is TRBJ1-1, with TRBD1 identical over 10 bases. V was clipped by 5 bases and J by 0 bases; unmatched bases: 6. The CDR3 has 16 residues. CDR1 is LNHDA and CDR2 is SQIVND in the germline V gene (reference sequence). This CDR3 is CASSSRDRGMNTEAFF. The DNA of the CDR3 is TGTGCCAGTAGTTCCCGGGACAGGGGCATGAACACTGAAGCTTTCTTT. The full variable domain, in which reference TRBV19 and TRBJ1-1 provide the parts outside the CDR3, is DGGITQSPKYLFRKEGQNVTLSCEQNLNHDAMYWYRQDPGQGLRLIYYSQIVNDFQKGDIAEGYSVSREKKESFPLTVTSAQKNPTAFYLCASSSRDRGMNTEAFFGQGTRLTVV.

V gene TRBV19 combines with J gene TRBJ2-1; D ambiguous. The V end lost 3 bases, the J end lost 6 bases, and 12 bases lay between the germline ends. CDR3 size: 14 residues. Germline lookup yields CDR1 LNHDA and CDR2 SQIVND (reference sequence). The CDR3 region is CASSIGPNSNEQFF. The CDR3 bases are TGTGCCAGTAGTATCGGCCCAAATTCCAATGAGCAGTTCTTC.

CDR3 nucleotide sequence: TGTGCCTGGAAATCTTCTTACCTACTTAGGGACACTCGTAGCCCTGAAGCTTTCTTT. It codes for CAWKSSYLLRDTRSPEAFF. The chain couples TRBV30 to TRBJ1-1; maybe TRBD1 (6 bases). V dropped 4 bases and J dropped 6 bases, with 33 bases sitting between them. The CDR3 contains 19 residues. Germline V gene sequence: CDR1 GTSNPN, CDR2 SVGIG (reference sequence).

The V call is TRBV10-3, the J call TRBJ2-7; TRBD1 is a possible D gene (6 bases). Germline CDR1 reads ENHRY; CDR2 reads SYGVKD. Trimming took off 4 bases at V and 7 bases at J, with 11 bases between the two ends. There are 12 residues in the CDR3. DNA of the CDR3: TGTGCCATCAGTGCTCATACAGGGGAGCAGTACTTC. Protein sequence: CAISAHTGEQYF.

This clone was seen more than once but under ten times. The chain has TRBV5-4 and TRBJ2-3; D uncertain. Germline CDR1 and CDR2: SGHNT and YYREEE (reference sequence). Trimming shortened V by 3 bases and J by 3 bases, and 11 bases separated the two germline ends. This CDR3 has 14 residues. CDR3 sequence reads: CASSSPEQTDTQYF. The CDR3 bases are TGTGCCAGCAGCTCCCCCGAACAGACAGATACGCAGTATTTT.

The CDR3 region is CASSMGTGGGTDTQYF. Here the CDR3 DNA reads TGTGCCAGTAGTATGGGGACAGGGGGCGGCACAGATACGCAGTATTTT. The chain carries TRBV19 and TRBJ2-3; TRBD1 matches at 12 bases. CDR3 length: 16 residues. Unmatched junction bases numbered 2, after V lost 3 bases and J lost 1 base. Germline V lookup: CDR1 LNHDA, CDR2 SQIVND (reference sequence). Combining the CDR3 with reference TRBV19 and TRBJ2-3 gives the whole variable domain DGGITQSPKYLFRKEGQNVTLSCEQNLNHDAMYWYRQDPGQGLRLIYYSQIVNDFQKGDIAEGYSVSREKKESFPLTVTSAQKNPTAFYLCASSMGTGGGTDTQYFGPGTRLTVL.

This chain links TRBV5-8 with TRBJ2-5; 8 positions agree with TRBD2. This CDR3 has 15 residues. Trimming took 3 bases from V and 7 from J; bases not matched to a gene: 11. CDR1 and CDR2 (germline): SGHTS, YDEGEE. The CDR3 here is CASSSRGVARLTQYF. The DNA of the CDR3 is TGTGCCAGCAGCTCGCGGGGGGTAGCAAGACTGACCCAGTACTTC.

In DNA, the CDR3 is TGTGCCAGCAGTAACCTAGGGGGGTATGGCTACACCTTC. Translating gives CASSNLGGYGYTF. This chain uses TRBV6-5 with TRBJ1-2, with a weak D call TRBD1 (6 bases). Germline CDR1 is MNHEY and CDR2 is SVGAGI. The CDR3 contains 13 residues. V was clipped by 5 bases and J by 5 bases, with 12 bases between them.

This clone was recorded only once. The rearrangement joins TRBV28 to TRBJ2-6; D remains ambiguous. This CDR3 region has 15 residues. V was pared by 1 base and J by 4 bases, with 8 bases between. Germline loops: CDR1 MDHEN, CDR2 SYDVKM. CDR3 sequence (DNA): TGTGCCAGCAGTTTATCTGGGTCCGGGGCCAACGTCCTGACTTTC. This gives the protein CASSLSGSGANVLTF.

The genes are TRBV21-1 and TRBJ1-1; the table gives TRBD1 as D, unverified against the DNA. TRBV21-1 is a pseudogene locus. This CDR3 comprises 17 residues. The CDR3 DNA is TGTGCCAGCAGCAAAGGGGGGCCGCCGAGATGGGACACTGAAGCTTTCTTT. Encoded protein: CASSKGGPPRWDTEAFF.

The chain carries TRBV28 and TRBJ1-1; the D is unclear. Per germline, CDR1 MDHEN and CDR2 SYDVKM. CDR3 length: 14 amino acids. Trimming removed 3 bases at V and 0 bases at J, with 8 bases between. The chain's CDR3 is CASSLARMNTEAFF. In nucleotides, the CDR3 is TGTGCCAGCAGTTTGGCCAGGATGAACACTGAAGCTTTCTTT.

This chain links TRBV10-3 with TRBJ1-3; D ambiguous. In germline, CDR1 is ENHRY, CDR2 SYGVKD. The CDR3 length is 13 residues. V shed 8 bases and J shed 0 bases, with 8 bases lying between them. For the CDR3, the DNA is TGTGCCATCCGAGCGAGCTCTGGAAACACCATATATTTT. Its translation: CAIRASSGNTIYF.

The chain combines TRBV5-6 with TRBJ1-5, with D perhaps matching TRBD1 (5 bases). This CDR3 has 15 residues. Germline V gene lookup returns CDR1 SGHDT and CDR2 YYEEEE. V lost 1 base and J lost 3, with 11 bases in between. The DNA for the CDR3 is TGTGCCAGCAGCTTGCGGGCAGGGATCAATCAGCCCCAGCATTTT. Its protein is CASSLRAGINQPQHF.

This rearrangement joins TRBV7-6 to TRBJ1-1; D gene uncertain. Germline V gene sequence: CDR1 SGHVS, CDR2 FNYEAQ. This CDR3 is built from 13 residues. The ends were cut back, 1 base at V and 4 bases at J, with 7 bases in the middle. CDR3 residues: CASSLGGATEAFF. The CDR3 DNA sequence: TGTGCCAGCAGCTTAGGAGGAGCCACTGAAGCTTTCTTT.

The chain links TRBV10-3 to TRBJ1-6; 10 nucleotides line up with TRBD1. This CDR3 is 13 amino acids long. Losses at the gene ends were 10 bases for V and 10 bases for J; bases not matched to a gene: 7. Per germline, CDR1 ENHRY and CDR2 SYGVKD. For the CDR3, the DNA is TGTGCCACCGCTGGGACAGGGGACTCACCCCTCCACTTT. Amino acids: CATAGTGDSPLHF.

This clone appeared once. The J gene is TRBJ2-2, the V gene TRBV29-1; the D gene is possibly TRBD2 (5 bases). The CDR3 consists of 14 residues. Looked up from germline, CDR1 is SQVTM and CDR2 is ANQGSEA. Trimming took 4 bases from V and 0 from J, leaving 9 bases between them. As DNA, the CDR3 is TGCAGCGTTGTCGGGATCGCGAACACCGGGGAGCTGTTTTTT. This gives the protein CSVVGIANTGELFF.

This clone turned up a few times. The V gene is TRBV27, the J gene TRBJ2-2; TRBD2 matches at 9 bases. The germline V gene has CDR1 MNHEY and CDR2 SMNVEV (reference sequence). The J segment lost 2 bases and the V segment lost 4 bases, leaving 11 bases of the junction unmatched. The CDR3 spans 18 residues. This chain's CDR3 is CASSSYRGTSRNTGELFF. As DNA, the CDR3 is TGTGCCAGCAGTTCCTACCGCGGGACTAGCCGAAACACCGGGGAGCTGTTTTTT.

The chain employs TRBV10-3 and TRBJ2-3, with 9 positions matching TRBD2. The CDR3 spans 16 residues. In germline, CDR1 is ENHRY, CDR2 SYGVKD. With 7 bases clipped from V and 0 bases from J, the junction kept 8 bases outside the gene matches. CDR3 region: CAIKPLAGASTDTQYF. The CDR3, as DNA: TGTGCCATCAAGCCACTAGCGGGCGCTAGCACAGATACGCAGTATTTT.

This clone was observed a few times. V gene TRBV12-5 combines with J gene TRBJ2-1; TRBD1 aligns across 7 bases. Losses at the gene ends were 5 bases for V and 2 bases for J; bases not matched to a gene: 6. Germline CDR1 LGHNT, CDR2 FRNRAP. The CDR3 contains 15 residues. In DNA, the CDR3 is TGTGCTAGTGGTCCCCCAGGGGGAACCTACAATGAGCAGTTCTTC. Amino acids: CASGPPGGTYNEQFF.

The J gene is TRBJ2-3, the V gene TRBV5-1; 10 bases map to TRBD2. CDR1 SGHRS and CDR2 YFSETQ come from the germline V gene. This CDR3 is built from 13 residues. Losses at the gene ends were 5 bases for V and 6 bases for J; bases not matched to a gene: 3. The CDR3 sequence: CASRAGGTDTQYF. CDR3 in DNA: TGCGCCAGCAGAGCGGGAGGGACCGATACGCAGTATTTT.

Many counts were recorded for this clone. The J gene is TRBJ1-2, the V gene TRBV5-5; D is undetermined. Trimming removed 4 bases from V and 4 bases from J, with 8 bases in between. Germline CDR1 SGHKS, CDR2 YYEKEE (reference sequence). The CDR3 extends over 12 amino acids. The CDR3 nucleotides are TGTGCCAGCAGCCCTACCCTCTATGGCTACACCTTC. This sequence encodes CASSPTLYGYTF.

This clone was picked up a small number of times. J is TRBJ1-1 and V is TRBV2, with D uncertain. Per the germline V gene, CDR1 is SNHLY and CDR2 is FYNNEI. With 2 bases removed from V and 4 bases from J, the gap between germline ends came to 8 bases. The CDR3 length is 13 residues. CDR3 residues: CASSESEGTEAFF. Written as DNA, the CDR3 is TGTGCCAGCAGTGAAAGTGAAGGCACTGAAGCTTTCTTT.

The chain combines TRBV19 with TRBJ1-2; the match to TRBD1 covers 7 bases. The CDR3 contains 13 residues. The J segment lost 2 bases and the V segment lost 7 bases, leaving 4 bases of the junction unmatched. Germline assignment: CDR1 LNHDA and CDR2 SQIVND (reference sequence). CDR3 bases: TGTGCCAGTACTACGACAGGGAACTATGGCTACACCTTC. This encodes CASTTTGNYGYTF.

The chain links TRBV7-6 to TRBJ2-2; TRBD2 agrees at 7 bases. This CDR3 is built from 17 residues. After removal of 0 bases from V and 6 bases from J, the junction contained 10 bases not matched to a gene. The germline CDR1 and CDR2 sequences are SGHVS and FNYEAQ. The CDR3 DNA reads TGTGCCAGCAGCTTAGCCTCCGGGACTACCTACTCCGGGGAGCTGTTTTTT. It specifies CASSLASGTTYSGELFF. The whole variable domain, filled in from reference TRBV7-6 and TRBJ2-2, reads GAGVSQSPRYKVTKRGQDVALRCDPISGHVSLYWYRQALGQGPEFLTYFNYEAQQDKSGLPNDRFSAERPEGSISTLTIQRTEQRDSAMYRCASSLASGTTYSGELFFGEGSRLTVL.

The chain combines TRBV18 with TRBJ2-2, with D tentatively TRBD1 (6 bases). The CDR3 spans 14 residues. V was cut by 0 bases and J by 7 bases, with 9 bases left in between. Per germline, CDR1 KGHSH and CDR2 LQKENI. CDR3 sequence reads: CASSPPSGVGELFF. The CDR3 DNA sequence: TGTGCCAGCTCACCACCGTCAGGGGTCGGGGAGCTGTTTTTT.

The chain uses TRBV30 and TRBJ1-6; D is unclear. This CDR3 is built from 13 residues. The V and J ends lost 2 bases and 7 bases respectively, with 9 bases between them. CDR1 is GTSNPN, CDR2 SVGIG, per germline (reference sequence). The CDR3 sequence: CAWSPTRNSPLHF. The CDR3 region has the DNA TGTGCCTGGAGTCCGACGAGGAATTCACCCCTCCACTTT.

A few counts support this clone. The rearrangement links TRBV29-1 to TRBJ1-1; D is possibly TRBD1 (5 bases). Germline V gene sequence: CDR1 SQVTM, CDR2 ANQGSEA. The length of the CDR3 is 13 residues. V was trimmed by 3 bases and J by 6 bases, leaving 14 bases between them. This CDR3 is CSVEWDGVSEAFF. In nucleotides, the CDR3 is TGCAGCGTTGAGTGGGACGGCGTTTCTGAAGCTTTCTTT.